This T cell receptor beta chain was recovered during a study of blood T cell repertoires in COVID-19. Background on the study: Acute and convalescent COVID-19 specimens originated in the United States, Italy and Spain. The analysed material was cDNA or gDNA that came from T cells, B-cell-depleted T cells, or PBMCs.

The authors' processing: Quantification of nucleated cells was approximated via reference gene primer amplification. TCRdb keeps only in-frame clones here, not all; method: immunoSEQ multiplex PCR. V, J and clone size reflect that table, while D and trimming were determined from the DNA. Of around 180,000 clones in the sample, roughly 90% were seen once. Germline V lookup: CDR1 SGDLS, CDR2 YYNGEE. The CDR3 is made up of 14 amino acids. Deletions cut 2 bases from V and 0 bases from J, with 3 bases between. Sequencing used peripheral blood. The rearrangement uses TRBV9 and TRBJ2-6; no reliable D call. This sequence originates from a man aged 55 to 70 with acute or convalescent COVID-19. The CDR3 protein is CASSVHSGANVLTF. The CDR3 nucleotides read TGTGCCAGCAGCGTTCACTCTGGGGCCAACGTCCTGACTTTC.